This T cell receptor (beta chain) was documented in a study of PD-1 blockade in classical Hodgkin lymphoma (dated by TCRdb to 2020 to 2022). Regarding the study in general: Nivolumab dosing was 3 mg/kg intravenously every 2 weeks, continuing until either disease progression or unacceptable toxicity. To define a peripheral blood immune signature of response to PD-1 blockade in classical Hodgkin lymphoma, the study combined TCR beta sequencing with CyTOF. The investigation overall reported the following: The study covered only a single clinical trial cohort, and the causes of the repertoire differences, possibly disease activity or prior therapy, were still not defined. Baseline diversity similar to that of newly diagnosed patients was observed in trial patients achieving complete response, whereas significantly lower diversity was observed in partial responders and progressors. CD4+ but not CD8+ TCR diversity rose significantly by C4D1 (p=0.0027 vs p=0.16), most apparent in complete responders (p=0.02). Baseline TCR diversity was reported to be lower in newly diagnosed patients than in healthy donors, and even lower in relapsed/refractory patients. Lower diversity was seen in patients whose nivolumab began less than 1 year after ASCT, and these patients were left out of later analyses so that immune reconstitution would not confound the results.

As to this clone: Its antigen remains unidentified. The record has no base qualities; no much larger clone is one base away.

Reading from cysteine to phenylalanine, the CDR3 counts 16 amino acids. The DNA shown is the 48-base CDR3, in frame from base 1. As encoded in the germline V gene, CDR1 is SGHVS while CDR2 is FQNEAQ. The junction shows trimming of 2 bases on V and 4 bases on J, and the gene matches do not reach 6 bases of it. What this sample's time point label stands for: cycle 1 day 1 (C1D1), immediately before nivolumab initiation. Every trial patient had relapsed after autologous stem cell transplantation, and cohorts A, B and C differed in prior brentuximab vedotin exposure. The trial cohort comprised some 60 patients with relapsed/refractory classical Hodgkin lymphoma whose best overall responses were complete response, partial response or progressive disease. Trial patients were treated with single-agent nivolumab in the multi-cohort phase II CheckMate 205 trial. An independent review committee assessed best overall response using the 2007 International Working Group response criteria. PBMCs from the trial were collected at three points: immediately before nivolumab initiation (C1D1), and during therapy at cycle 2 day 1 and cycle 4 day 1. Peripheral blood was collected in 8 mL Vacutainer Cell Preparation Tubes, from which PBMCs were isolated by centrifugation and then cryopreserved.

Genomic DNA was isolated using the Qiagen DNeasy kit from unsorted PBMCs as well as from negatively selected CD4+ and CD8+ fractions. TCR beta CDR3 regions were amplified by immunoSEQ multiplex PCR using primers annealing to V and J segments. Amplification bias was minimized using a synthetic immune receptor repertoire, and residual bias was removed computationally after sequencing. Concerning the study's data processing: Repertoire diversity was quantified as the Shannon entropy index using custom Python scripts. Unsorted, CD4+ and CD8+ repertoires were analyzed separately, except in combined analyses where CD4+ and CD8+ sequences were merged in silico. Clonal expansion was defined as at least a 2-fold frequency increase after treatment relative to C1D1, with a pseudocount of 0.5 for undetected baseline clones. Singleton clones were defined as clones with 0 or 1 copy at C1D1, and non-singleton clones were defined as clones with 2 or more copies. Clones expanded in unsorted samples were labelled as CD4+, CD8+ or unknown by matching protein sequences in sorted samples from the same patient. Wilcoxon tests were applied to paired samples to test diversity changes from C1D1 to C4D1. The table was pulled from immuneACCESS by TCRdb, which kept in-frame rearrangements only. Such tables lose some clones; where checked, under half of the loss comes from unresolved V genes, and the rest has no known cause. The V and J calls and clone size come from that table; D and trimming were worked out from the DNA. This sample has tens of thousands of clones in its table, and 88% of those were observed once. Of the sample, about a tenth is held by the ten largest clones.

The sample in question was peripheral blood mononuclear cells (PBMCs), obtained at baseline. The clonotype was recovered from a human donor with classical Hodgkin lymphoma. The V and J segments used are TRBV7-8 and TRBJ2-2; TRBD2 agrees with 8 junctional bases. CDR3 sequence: CASSLLVAGTTGELFF. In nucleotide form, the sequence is TGTGCCAGCAGCTTACTCGTAGCGGGGACCACCGGGGAGCTGTTTTTT.